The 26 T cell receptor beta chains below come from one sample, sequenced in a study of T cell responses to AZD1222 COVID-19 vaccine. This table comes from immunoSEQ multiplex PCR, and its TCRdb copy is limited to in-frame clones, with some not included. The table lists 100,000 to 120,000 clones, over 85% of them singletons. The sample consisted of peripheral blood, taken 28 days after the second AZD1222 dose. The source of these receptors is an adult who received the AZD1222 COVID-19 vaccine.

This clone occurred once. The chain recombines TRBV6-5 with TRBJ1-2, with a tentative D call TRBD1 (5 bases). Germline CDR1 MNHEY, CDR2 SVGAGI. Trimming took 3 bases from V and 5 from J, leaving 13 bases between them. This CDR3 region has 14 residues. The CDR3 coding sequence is TGTGCCAGCAGTTATCAGGGCGGGAGGTATGGCTACACCTTC. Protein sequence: CASSYQGGRYGYTF.

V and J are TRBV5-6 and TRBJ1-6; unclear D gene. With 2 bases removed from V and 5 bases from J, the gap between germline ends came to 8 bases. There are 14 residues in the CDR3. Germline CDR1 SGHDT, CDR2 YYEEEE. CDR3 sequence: CASSLGRHNSPLHF. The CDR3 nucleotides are TGTGCCAGCAGCTTAGGCCGACATAATTCACCCCTCCACTTT.

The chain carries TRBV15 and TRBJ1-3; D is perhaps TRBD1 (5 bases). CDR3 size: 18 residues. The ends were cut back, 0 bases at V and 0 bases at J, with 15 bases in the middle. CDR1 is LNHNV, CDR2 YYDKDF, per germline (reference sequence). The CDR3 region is CATSRDGGAGHSGNTIYF. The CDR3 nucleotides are TGTGCCACCAGCAGAGACGGAGGGGCCGGTCACTCTGGAAACACCATATATTTT.

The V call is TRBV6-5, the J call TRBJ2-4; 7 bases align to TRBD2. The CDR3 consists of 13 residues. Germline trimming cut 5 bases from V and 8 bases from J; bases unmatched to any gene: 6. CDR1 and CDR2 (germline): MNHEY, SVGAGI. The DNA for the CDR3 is TGTGCCAGCAGTCTCGGGGGGATAGACATTCAGTACTTC. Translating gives CASSLGGIDIQYF.

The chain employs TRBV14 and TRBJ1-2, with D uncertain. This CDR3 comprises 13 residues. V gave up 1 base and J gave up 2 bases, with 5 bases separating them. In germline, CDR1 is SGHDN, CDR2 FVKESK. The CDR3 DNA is TGTGCCAGCAGCCAAGCGGGGAACTATGGCTACACCTTC. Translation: CASSQAGNYGYTF.

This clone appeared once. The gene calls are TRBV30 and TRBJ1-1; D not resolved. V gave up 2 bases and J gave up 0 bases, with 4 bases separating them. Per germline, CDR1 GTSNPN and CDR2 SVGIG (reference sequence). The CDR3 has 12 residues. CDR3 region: CAWSPLNTEAFF. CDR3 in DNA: TGTGCCTGGAGTCCCTTGAACACTGAAGCTTTCTTT.

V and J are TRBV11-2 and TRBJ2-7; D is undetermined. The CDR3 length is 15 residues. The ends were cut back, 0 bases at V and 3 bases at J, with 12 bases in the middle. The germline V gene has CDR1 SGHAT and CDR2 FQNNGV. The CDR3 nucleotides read TGTGCCAGCAGCTTAGAGGCAAGCTGGGTCTACGAGCAGTACTTC. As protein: CASSLEASWVYEQYF. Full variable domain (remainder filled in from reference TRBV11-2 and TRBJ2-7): EAGVAQSPRYKIIEKRQSVAFWCNPISGHATLYWYQQILGQGPKLLIQFQNNGVVDDSQLPKDRFSAERLKGVDSTLKIQPAKLEDSAVYLCASSLEASWVYEQYFGPGTRLTVT.

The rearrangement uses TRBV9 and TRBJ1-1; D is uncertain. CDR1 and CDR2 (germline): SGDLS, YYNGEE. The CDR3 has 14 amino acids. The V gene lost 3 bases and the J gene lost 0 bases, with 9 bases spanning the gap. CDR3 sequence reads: CASSETDMNTEAFF. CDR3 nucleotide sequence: TGTGCCAGCAGCGAGACGGATATGAACACTGAAGCTTTCTTT.

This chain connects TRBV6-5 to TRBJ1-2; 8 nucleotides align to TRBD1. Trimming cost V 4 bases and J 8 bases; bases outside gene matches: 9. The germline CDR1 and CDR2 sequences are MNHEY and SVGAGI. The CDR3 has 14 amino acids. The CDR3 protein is CASSSQGASGGYTF. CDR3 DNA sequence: TGTGCCAGCAGTTCTCAGGGGGCTTCAGGAGGCTACACCTTC.

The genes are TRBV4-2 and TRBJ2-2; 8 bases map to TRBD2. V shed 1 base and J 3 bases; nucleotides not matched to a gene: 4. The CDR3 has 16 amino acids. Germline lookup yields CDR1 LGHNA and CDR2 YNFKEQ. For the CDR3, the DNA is TGTGCCAGCAGCCAAGTGAAGCGGGGGTACACCGGGGAGCTGTTTTTT. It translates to CASSQVKRGYTGELFF.

CDR3 DNA: TGTGCCAGCAGTCAAGAGGGGAGCGGTCAGCCCCAGCATTTT. Residues: CASSQEGSGQPQHF. V gene TRBV2 combines with J gene TRBJ1-5; TRBD1 is a possible D gene (5 bases). The V and J ends lost 5 bases and 6 bases respectively, with 14 bases between them. Germline assignment: CDR1 SNHLY and CDR2 FYNNEI. This CDR3 has 14 amino acids.

The CDR3 DNA follows: TGTGCCAGCCCAACAGCGGGCGAACACACGACAAGCTCCTACAATGAGCAGTTCTTC. Protein sequence: CASPTAGEHTTSSYNEQFF. The rearrangement uses TRBV18 and TRBJ2-1; D may be TRBD2 (6 bases). V dropped 8 bases and J dropped 0 bases, with 26 bases sitting between them. The germline CDR1 and CDR2 sequences are KGHSH and LQKENI. The CDR3 spans 19 residues.

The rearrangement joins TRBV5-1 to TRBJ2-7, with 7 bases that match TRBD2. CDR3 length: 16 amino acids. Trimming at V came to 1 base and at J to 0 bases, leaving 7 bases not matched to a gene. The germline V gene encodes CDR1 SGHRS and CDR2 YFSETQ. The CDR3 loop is CASSLRPSGLSYEQYF. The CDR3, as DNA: TGCGCCAGCAGCTTGCGGCCTAGCGGACTCTCCTACGAGCAGTACTTC.

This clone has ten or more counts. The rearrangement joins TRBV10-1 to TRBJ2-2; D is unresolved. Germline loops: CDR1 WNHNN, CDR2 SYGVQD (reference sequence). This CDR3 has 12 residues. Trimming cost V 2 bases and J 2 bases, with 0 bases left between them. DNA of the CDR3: TGCGCCAGCAGTGAGAACACCGGGGAGCTGTTTTTT. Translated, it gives CASSENTGELFF.

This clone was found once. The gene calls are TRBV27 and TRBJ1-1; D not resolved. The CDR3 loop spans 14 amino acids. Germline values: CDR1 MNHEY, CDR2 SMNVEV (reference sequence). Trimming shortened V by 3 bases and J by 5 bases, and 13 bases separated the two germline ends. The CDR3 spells CASSFEGLGTEAFF. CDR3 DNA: TGTGCCAGCAGTTTTGAAGGTTTGGGGACTGAAGCTTTCTTT.

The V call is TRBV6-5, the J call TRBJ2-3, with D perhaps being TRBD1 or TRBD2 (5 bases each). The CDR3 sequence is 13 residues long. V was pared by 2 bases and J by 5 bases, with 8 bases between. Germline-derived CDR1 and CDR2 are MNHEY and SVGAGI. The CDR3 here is CASSYEGRDTQYF. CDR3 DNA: TGTGCCAGCAGTTACGAGGGACGAGATACGCAGTATTTT.

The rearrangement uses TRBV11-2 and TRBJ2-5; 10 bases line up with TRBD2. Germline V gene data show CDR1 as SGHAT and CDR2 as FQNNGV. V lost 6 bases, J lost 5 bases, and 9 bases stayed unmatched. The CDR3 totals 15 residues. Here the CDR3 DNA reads TGTGCCAGCAGTCCTTTAGCGGGAGGCACTGAGACCCAGTACTTC. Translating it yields CASSPLAGGTETQYF.

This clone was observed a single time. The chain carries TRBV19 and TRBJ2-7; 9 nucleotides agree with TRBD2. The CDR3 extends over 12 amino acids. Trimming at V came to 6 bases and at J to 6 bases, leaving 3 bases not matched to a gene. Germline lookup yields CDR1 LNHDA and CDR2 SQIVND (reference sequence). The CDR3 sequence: CASRTSGTEQYF. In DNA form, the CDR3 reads TGTGCCAGTAGGACTAGCGGAACCGAGCAGTACTTC.

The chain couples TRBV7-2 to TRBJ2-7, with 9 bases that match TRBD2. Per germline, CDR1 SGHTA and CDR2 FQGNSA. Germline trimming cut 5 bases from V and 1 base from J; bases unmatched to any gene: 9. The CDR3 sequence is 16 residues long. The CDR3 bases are TGTGCCAGCAGCCCTGCGGGGGGGGCGTTGTCCTACGAGCAGTACTTC. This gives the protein CASSPAGGALSYEQYF.

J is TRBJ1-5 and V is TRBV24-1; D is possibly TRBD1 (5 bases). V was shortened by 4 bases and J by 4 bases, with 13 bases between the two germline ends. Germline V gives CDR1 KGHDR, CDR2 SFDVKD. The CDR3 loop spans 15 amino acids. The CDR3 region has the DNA TGTGCCACCAGTGACGGGGCCCTCAAAAATCAGCCCCAGCATTTT. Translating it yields CATSDGALKNQPQHF.

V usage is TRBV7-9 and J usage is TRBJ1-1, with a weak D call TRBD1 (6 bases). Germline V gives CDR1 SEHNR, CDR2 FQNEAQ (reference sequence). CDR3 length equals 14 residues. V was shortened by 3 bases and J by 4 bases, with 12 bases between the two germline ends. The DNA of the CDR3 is TGTGCCAGCAGCTTCCAGGCGGGGGCCACTGAAGCTTTCTTT. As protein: CASSFQAGATEAFF.

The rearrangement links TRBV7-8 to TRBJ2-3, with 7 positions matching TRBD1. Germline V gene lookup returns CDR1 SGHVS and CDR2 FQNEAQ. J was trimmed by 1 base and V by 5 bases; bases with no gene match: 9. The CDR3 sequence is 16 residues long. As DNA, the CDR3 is TGTGCCAGCAGCAAGTCCCGGGACAGCCGCACAGATACGCAGTATTTT. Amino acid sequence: CASSKSRDSRTDTQYF. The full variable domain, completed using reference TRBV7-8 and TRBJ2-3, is GAGVSQSPRYKVAKRGQDVALRCDPISGHVSLFWYQQALGQGPEFLTYFQNEAQLDKSGLPSDRFFAERPEGSVSTLKIQRTQQEDSAVYLCASSKSRDSRTDTQYFGPGTRLTVL.

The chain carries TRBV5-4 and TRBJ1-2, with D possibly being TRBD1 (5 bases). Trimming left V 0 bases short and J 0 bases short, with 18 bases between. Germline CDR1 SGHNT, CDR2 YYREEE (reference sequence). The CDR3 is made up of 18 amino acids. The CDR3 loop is CASSLDPFGGGTNYGYTF. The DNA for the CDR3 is TGTGCCAGCAGCTTGGATCCCTTCGGGGGGGGAACTAACTATGGCTACACCTTC. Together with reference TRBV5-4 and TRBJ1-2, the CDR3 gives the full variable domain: ETGVTQSPTHLIKTRGQQVTLRCSSQSGHNTVSWYQQALGQGPQFIFQYYREEENGRGNFPPRFSGLQFPNYSSELNVNALELDDSALYLCASSLDPFGGGTNYGYTFGSGTRLTVV.

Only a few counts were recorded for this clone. CDR3 in amino acids: CASSLWTVAGTDTQYF. In nucleotides, the CDR3 is TGTGCCAGCAGTCTTTGGACAGTGGCCGGCACAGATACGCAGTATTTT. The chain is built from TRBV27 and TRBJ2-3; a weak D match, TRBD1 (6 bases). The CDR3 sequence is 16 residues long. Trimming cost V 5 bases and J 1 base, with 16 bases left between them. CDR1 MNHEY and CDR2 SMNVEV come from the germline V gene (reference sequence).

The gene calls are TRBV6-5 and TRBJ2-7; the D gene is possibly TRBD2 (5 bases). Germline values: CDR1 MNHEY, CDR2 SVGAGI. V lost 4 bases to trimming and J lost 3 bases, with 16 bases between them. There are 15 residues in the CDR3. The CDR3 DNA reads TGTGCCAGCAGTTTGTCGTGGGGTGAGGGCTACGAGCAGTACTTC. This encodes CASSLSWGEGYEQYF.

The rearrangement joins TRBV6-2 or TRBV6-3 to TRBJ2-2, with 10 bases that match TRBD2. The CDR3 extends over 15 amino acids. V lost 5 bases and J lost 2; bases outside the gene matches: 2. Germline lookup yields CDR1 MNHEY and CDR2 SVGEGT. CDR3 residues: CASSRTSGNTGELFF. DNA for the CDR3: TGTGCCAGCAGTCGGACTAGCGGTAACACCGGGGAGCTGTTTTTT.